A single sample gave rise to the 21 T cell receptor beta chains below, sequenced in a study of post-analysis software for immune sequencing data. The study's findings and limits: Controls had lower frequencies than patients of a handful of TRBV segments, which included TRBV5-6, TRBV5-1 and TRBV20-1.

The library was made from cDNA and included unique molecular identifiers. TCRdb re-called the PCR reads through MiXCR, storing one row per CDR3 protein. The sample has 400,000 to 500,000 distinct CDR3 sequences, more than 30% seen once; the top ten hold approximately 7.7%. For these receptors, no antigen is known. Sequencing was carried out using blood. Receptors were obtained from a girl aged 2-10 years with multiple sclerosis.

The CDR3 nucleotides are TGTGCCAGCAGCCCCCAGGACGGACACACTGAAGCTTTCTTT. This sequence encodes CASSPQDGHTEAFF. The rearrangement uses TRBV7-9 and TRBJ1-1, with no clear D. There are 14 residues in the CDR3. The ends were cut back, 5 bases at V and 3 bases at J, with 13 bases in the middle. Per the germline V gene, CDR1 is SEHNR and CDR2 is FQNEAQ (reference sequence).

The gene calls are TRBV6-2 or TRBV6-3 and TRBJ2-3; 8 nucleotides agree with TRBD2. Germline trimming cut 6 bases from V and 5 bases from J; bases unmatched to any gene: 10. Germline CDR1 and CDR2: MNHEY and SVGEGT. The CDR3 length is 15 residues. This chain's CDR3 is CASSSGTRRGDTQYF. In DNA form, the CDR3 reads TGTGCCAGCAGCTCCGGGACTAGGAGGGGAGATACGCAGTATTTT.

This clonotype has only a few counts. J is TRBJ1-2 and V is TRBV20-1, with D unresolved. There are 12 residues in the CDR3. Germline V gene sequence: CDR1 DFQATT, CDR2 SNEGSKA (reference sequence). Trimming pared 0 bases from V and 8 bases from J, leaving 10 bases between. The CDR3 coding sequence is TGCAGTGCTAGAGATCCGAATGGGGGCTACACCTTC. As protein: CSARDPNGGYTF.

The CDR3 here is CASSTRRDRGPNTEAFF. As DNA, the CDR3 is TGTGCCAGTAGTACACGACGGGACAGGGGGCCAAACACTGAAGCTTTCTTT. V usage is TRBV19 and J usage is TRBJ1-1; TRBD1 aligns across 12 bases. The CDR3 covers 17 residues. The germline gives CDR1 LNHDA, CDR2 SQIVND (reference sequence). V shed 4 bases and J 2 bases; nucleotides not matched to a gene: 8.

This clonotype was seen a handful of times. V and J are TRBV7-2 and TRBJ2-1; possibly TRBD2 for D (7 bases). The length of the CDR3 is 16 residues. Germline loops: CDR1 SGHTA, CDR2 FQGNSA. V lost 1 base and J lost 4, with 14 bases in between. The CDR3 nucleotides are TGTGCCAGCAGCTTAGTAGGGGGGGCACGTTACAATGAGCAGTTCTTC. Its protein is CASSLVGGARYNEQFF.

With regard to this clonotype: The germline gene is not matched at one end of the junction; a read error may be the cause. The V call is TRBV5-1, the J call TRBJ2-7; perhaps TRBD1 as D (6 bases). CDR1 is SGHRS, CDR2 YFSETQ, per germline. The CDR3 runs to 14 residues. The CDR3 bases are TGCGCCAGCAGCCCGGGACACCCCTCCTCCGAGCAGTACTTC. It yields the protein CASSPGHPSSEQYF.

V gene TRBV12-3 or TRBV12-4 combines with J gene TRBJ1-1; D may be TRBD1 (6 bases). The germline V and J ends were trimmed by 3 bases and 4 bases, with 12 bases remaining between them. This CDR3 has 14 amino acids. The CDR3 loop is CASSFRGYGTEAFF. The CDR3 nucleotides read TGTGCCAGCAGTTTTAGGGGGTATGGCACTGAAGCTTTCTTT.

This chain uses TRBV7-2 with TRBJ2-7, with 9 bases lining up with TRBD2. The CDR3 contains 16 residues. Per germline, CDR1 SGHTA and CDR2 FQGNSA. The J segment lost 0 bases and the V segment lost 4 bases, leaving 7 bases of the junction unmatched. The CDR3 coding sequence is TGTGCCAGCAGCTCCTCCGGGACTAGCTCCTCCTACGAGCAGTACTTC. Translation: CASSSSGTSSSYEQYF.

The chain employs TRBV4-1 and TRBJ2-1; 11 bases line up with TRBD2. The junction had 0 bases not matched to a gene; V was cut back by 0 bases and J by 2 bases. The germline CDR1 and CDR2 sequences are MGHRA and YSYEKL. The CDR3 spans 16 residues. CDR3 sequence: CASSQDSGGAYNEQFF. CDR3 coding DNA: TGCGCCAGCAGCCAAGATAGCGGGGGGGCCTACAATGAGCAGTTCTTC.

This clonotype was seen a handful of times. The genes are TRBV5-1 and TRBJ1-2, with TRBD1 matching 9 bases. Germline CDR1 reads SGHRS; CDR2 reads YFSETQ. The trim removed 0 bases at V and 8 bases at J, leaving 8 bases unmatched. The CDR3 totals 15 residues. The DNA for the CDR3 is TGCGCCAGCAGCTTGGGGGACAGGGATAATGGCGGCTACACCTTC. Its protein is CASSLGDRDNGGYTF.

This clonotype was picked up a small number of times. The V and J genes are TRBV20-1 and TRBJ2-5; 11 positions agree with TRBD2. The length of the CDR3 is 15 residues. V lost 6 bases and J lost 1; bases outside the gene matches: 7. The germline V gene encodes CDR1 DFQATT and CDR2 SNEGSKA (reference sequence). CDR3 bases: TGCAGTGCGATTAGACTAGCGGGGAGCCAAGAGACCCAGTACTTC. Residues: CSAIRLAGSQETQYF.

V is TRBV12-3 or TRBV12-4 and J is TRBJ1-5; weak D call: TRBD1 (5 bases). Deletions cut 3 bases from V and 6 bases from J, with 12 bases between. The CDR3 totals 14 residues. The CDR3 here is CASSFSRGGQPQHF. The CDR3 bases are TGTGCCAGCAGTTTTTCTCGGGGCGGTCAGCCCCAGCATTTT.

The chain employs TRBV20-1 and TRBJ2-7; the match to TRBD2 covers 9 bases. The CDR3 is 14 residues long. Trimming cost V 3 bases and J 4 bases; bases outside gene matches: 7. Germline values: CDR1 DFQATT, CDR2 SNEGSKA (reference sequence). The CDR3 DNA follows: TGCAGTGCTAGTCGGACTAGCGCCGCGTACGAGCAGTACTTC. It is translated as CSASRTSAAYEQYF.

Turning to this clonotype: This may be a read error: a much more frequent sequence differs by one nucleotide. This chain connects TRBV7-9 to TRBJ2-5, with TRBD2 matching 8 bases. CDR3 size: 16 residues. J was trimmed by 11 bases and V by 0 bases; bases with no gene match: 14. Germline-derived CDR1 and CDR2 are SEHNR and FQNEAQ (reference sequence). CDR3 protein: CASSLARGGGNNEQYF. CDR3 bases: TGTGCCAGCAGCTTAGCCCGGGGGGGAGGAAACAATGAGCAGTACTTC.

V usage is TRBV29-1 and J usage is TRBJ1-1; 8 bases line up with TRBD1. This CDR3 is 17 amino acids long. V was pared by 1 base and J by 0 bases, with 10 bases of the junction left unmatched. Germline V CDR1 and CDR2: SQVTM, ANQGSEA. This chain's CDR3 is CSVEGDPTGAMNTEAFF. CDR3 coding DNA: TGCAGCGTTGAAGGGGACCCGACAGGGGCGATGAACACTGAAGCTTTCTTT.

In nucleotides, the CDR3 is TGCGCCAGCAGCTTGGCCTACCACCGGGACGGCCAAGAGACCCAGTACTTC. Protein: CASSLAYHRDGQETQYF. The V and J genes are TRBV5-1 and TRBJ2-5, with D perhaps assigned TRBD1 or TRBD2 (5 bases each). The CDR3 totals 17 residues. Trimming removed 0 bases from V and 1 base from J, with 16 bases in between. Per germline, CDR1 SGHRS and CDR2 YFSETQ.

J is TRBJ2-5 and V is TRBV25-1, with 11 bases that match TRBD1. This CDR3 contains 17 residues. The trim removed 1 base at V and 2 bases at J, leaving 6 bases unmatched. Per germline, CDR1 MGHDK and CDR2 SYGVNS. The CDR3, as DNA: TGTGCCAGCAGTGAATTGCGGGACAGGGGGAGACAAGAGACCCAGTACTTC. Amino acid sequence: CASSELRDRGRQETQYF.

The chain is built from TRBV7-2 and TRBJ2-7, with TRBD2 as a possible D gene (5 bases). Per the germline V gene, CDR1 is SGHTA and CDR2 is FQGNSA. Trimming took off 0 bases at V and 1 base at J, with 7 bases between the two ends. The CDR3 sequence is 14 residues long. The CDR3 nucleotides read TGTGCCAGCAGCTTAGCCCGGGATTCCTACGAGCAGTACTTC. It is translated as CASSLARDSYEQYF. Using reference TRBV7-2 and TRBJ2-7 for the parts outside the CDR3, the full variable domain is GAGVSQSPSNKVTEKGKDVELRCDPISGHTALYWYRQSLGQGLEFLIYFQGNSAPDKSGLPSDRFSAERTGGSVSTLTIQRTQQEDSAVYLCASSLARDSYEQYFGPGTRLTVT.

The J gene is TRBJ1-5, the V gene TRBV4-1; D unclear. The CDR3 totals 16 residues. The V gene's germline CDR1 is MGHRA and CDR2 YSYEKL. Deletions cut 1 base from V and 1 base from J, with 11 bases between. CDR3 loop: CASSQVPLKSNQPQHF. CDR3 in DNA: TGCGCCAGCAGCCAAGTCCCCTTAAAGAGCAATCAGCCCCAGCATTTT.

The chain couples TRBV20-1 to TRBJ1-1; D is ambiguous. The CDR3 consists of 14 residues. V lost 3 bases and J 0 bases, leaving 11 bases between the germline ends. CDR1 and CDR2 from the germline V gene are DFQATT and SNEGSKA (reference sequence). The CDR3 sequence is CSARYRAMNTEAFF. As DNA, the CDR3 is TGCAGTGCTAGGTATAGAGCAATGAACACTGAAGCTTTCTTT.

The chain uses TRBV28 and TRBJ2-7, with a weak D call TRBD2 (5 bases). The J call is in doubt because the DNA end fits TRBJ2-5 better. The CDR3 totals 14 residues. Per the germline V gene, CDR1 is MDHEN and CDR2 is SYDVKM. CDR3 sequence reads: CASSLHLAGETQYF. In nucleotides, the CDR3 is TGTGCCAGCAGTTTACATCTAGCTGGGGAGACCCAGTACTTC.